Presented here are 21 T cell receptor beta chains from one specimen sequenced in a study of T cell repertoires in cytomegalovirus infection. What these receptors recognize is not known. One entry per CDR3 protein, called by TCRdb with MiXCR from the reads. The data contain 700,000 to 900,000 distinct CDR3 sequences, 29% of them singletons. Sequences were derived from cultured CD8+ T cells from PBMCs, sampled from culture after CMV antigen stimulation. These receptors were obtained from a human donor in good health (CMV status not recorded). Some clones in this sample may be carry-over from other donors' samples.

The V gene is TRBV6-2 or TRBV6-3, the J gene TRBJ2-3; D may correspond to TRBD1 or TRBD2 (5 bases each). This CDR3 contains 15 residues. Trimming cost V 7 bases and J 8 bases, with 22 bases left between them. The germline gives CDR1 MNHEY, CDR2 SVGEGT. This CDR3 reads CASTHGASYGLTQYF. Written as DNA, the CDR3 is TGTGCCAGCACCCACGGGGCTAGCTACGGTCTTACGCAGTATTTT.

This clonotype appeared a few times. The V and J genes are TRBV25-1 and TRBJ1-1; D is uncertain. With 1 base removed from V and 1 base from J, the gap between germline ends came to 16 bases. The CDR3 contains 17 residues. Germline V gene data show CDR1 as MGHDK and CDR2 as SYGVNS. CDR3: CASSESMRNNGNTEAFF. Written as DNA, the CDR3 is TGTGCCAGCAGTGAATCTATGCGGAACAATGGGAACACTGAAGCTTTCTTT.

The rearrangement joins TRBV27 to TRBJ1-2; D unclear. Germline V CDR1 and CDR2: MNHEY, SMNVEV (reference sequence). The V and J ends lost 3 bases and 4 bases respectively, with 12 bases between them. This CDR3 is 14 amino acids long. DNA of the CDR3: TGTGCCAGCAGTTTTGAGCCCCGGGGCTATGGCTACACCTTC. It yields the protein CASSFEPRGYGYTF.

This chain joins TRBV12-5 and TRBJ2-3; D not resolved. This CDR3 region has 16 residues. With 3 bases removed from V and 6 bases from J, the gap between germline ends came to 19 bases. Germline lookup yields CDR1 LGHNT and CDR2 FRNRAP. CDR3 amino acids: CASGFSTTNWLDTQYF. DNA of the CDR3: TGTGCTAGTGGTTTTTCGACGACAAACTGGCTGGATACGCAGTATTTT.

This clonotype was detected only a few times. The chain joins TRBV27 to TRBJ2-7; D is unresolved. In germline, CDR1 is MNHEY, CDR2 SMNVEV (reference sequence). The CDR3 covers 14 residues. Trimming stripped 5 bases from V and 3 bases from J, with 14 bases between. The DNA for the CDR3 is TGTGCCAGCAGTGGCTTGGACGTAATCTACGAGCAGTACTTC. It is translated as CASSGLDVIYEQYF.

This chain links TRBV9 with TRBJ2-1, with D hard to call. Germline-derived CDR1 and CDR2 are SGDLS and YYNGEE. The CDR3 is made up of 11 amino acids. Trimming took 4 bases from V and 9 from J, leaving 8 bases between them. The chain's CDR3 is CASSSNSEQFF. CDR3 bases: TGTGCCAGCAGCTCCAACAGTGAGCAGTTCTTC. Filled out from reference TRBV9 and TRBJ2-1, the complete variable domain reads DSGVTQTPKHLITATGQRVTLRCSPRSGDLSVYWYQQSLDQGLQFLIQYYNGEERAKGNILERFSAQQFPDLHSELNLSSLELGDSALYFCASSSNSEQFFGPGTRLTVL.

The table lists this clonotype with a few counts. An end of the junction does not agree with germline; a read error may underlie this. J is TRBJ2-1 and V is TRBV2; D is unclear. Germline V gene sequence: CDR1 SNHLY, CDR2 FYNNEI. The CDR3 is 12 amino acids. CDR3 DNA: TGTGCCAGCATTGAAAGCCACAATGAGCAGTTCTTC. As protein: CASIESHNEQFF.

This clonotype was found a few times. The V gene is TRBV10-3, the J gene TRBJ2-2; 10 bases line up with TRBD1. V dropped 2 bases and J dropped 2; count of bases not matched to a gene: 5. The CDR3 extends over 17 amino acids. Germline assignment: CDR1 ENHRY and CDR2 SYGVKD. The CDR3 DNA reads TGTGCCATCAGTGAGGGGGACAGGGGACAAAACACCGGGGAGCTGTTTTTT. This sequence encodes CAISEGDRGQNTGELFF.

CDR3 region: CASSYTGENTGELFF. In DNA form, the CDR3 reads TGTGCCAGCAGTTACACGGGGGAGAACACCGGGGAGCTGTTTTTT. The V call is TRBV6-5, the J call TRBJ2-2; a possible D gene is TRBD2 (6 bases). The V gene's germline CDR1 is MNHEY and CDR2 SVGAGI. V lost 2 bases and J 1 base, leaving 8 bases between the germline ends. CDR3 size: 15 residues.

CDR3 sequence reads: CASSQASGLYTGELFF. CDR3 nucleotides: TGTGCCAGCAGCCAAGCGAGTGGACTCTACACCGGGGAGCTGTTTTTT. This rearrangement joins TRBV4-2 to TRBJ2-2, with D possibly matching TRBD2 (5 bases). Germline CDR1 is LGHNA and CDR2 is YNFKEQ. This CDR3 comprises 16 residues. V lost 1 base and J 3 bases, leaving 12 bases between the germline ends.

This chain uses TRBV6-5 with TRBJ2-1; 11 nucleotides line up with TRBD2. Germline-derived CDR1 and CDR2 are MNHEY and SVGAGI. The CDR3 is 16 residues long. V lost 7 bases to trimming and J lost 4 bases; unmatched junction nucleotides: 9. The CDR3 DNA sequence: TGTGCCAGCATCCCCCTAGCGGGGGGTATTTACAATGAGCAGTTCTTC. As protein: CASIPLAGGIYNEQFF.

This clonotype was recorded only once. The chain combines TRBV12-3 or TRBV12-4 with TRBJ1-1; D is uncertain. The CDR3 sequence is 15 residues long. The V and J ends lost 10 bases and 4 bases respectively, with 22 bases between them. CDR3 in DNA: TGTGCCAACAGCAGCCCGTGGCAGCGCATCACTGAAGCTTTCTTT. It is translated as CANSSPWQRITEAFF.

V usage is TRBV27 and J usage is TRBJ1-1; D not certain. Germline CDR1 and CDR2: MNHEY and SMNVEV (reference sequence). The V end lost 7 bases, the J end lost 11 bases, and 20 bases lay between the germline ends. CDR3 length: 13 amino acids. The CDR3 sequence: CASKGSTSGEAFF. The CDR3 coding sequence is TGTGCCAGCAAAGGGTCAACGTCCGGGGAGGCTTTCTTT.

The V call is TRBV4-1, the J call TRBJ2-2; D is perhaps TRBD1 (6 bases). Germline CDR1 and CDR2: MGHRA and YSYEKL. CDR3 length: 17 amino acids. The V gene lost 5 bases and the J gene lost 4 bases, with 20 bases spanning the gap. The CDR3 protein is CASSSRDIPRGTGELFF. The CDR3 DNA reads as TGCGCCAGCAGCTCCCGGGACATCCCCCGGGGCACCGGGGAGCTGTTTTTT.

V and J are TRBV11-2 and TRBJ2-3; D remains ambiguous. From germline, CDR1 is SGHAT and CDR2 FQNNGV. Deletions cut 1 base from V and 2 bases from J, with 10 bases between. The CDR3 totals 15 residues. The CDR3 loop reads CASSLADRPTDTQYF. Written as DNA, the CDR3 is TGTGCCAGCAGCTTAGCTGACCGCCCCACAGATACGCAGTATTTT.

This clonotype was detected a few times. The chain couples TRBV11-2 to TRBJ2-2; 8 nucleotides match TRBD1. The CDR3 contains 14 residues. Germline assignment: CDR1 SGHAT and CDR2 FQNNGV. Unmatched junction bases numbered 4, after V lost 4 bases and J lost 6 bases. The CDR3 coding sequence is TGTGCCAGCAGCTCTTGGACAGGGTCCGGGGAGCTGTTTTTT. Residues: CASSSWTGSGELFF.

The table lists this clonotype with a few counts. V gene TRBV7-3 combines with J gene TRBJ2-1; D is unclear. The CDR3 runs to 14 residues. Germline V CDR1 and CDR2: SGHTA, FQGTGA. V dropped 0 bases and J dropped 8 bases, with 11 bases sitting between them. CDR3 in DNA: TGTGCCAGCAGCTTAACTGCCCAATCGCATGAGCAGTTCTTC. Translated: CASSLTAQSHEQFF.

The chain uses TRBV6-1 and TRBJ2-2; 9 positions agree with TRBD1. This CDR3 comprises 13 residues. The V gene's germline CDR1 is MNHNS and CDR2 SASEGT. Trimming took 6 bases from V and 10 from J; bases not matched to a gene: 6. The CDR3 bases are TGTGCCAGCAGCGGGACAGGGTTCGAGGAGCTGTTTTTT. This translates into CASSGTGFEELFF.

The CDR3 reads CASGLWPAGGSDYEQYF. In DNA, the CDR3 is TGTGCTAGTGGTTTGTGGCCAGCGGGGGGCTCCGACTACGAGCAGTACTTC. The genes are TRBV12-5 and TRBJ2-7, with 9 bases lining up with TRBD2. In germline, CDR1 is LGHNT, CDR2 FRNRAP. V lost 2 bases and J lost 3; bases outside the gene matches: 11. The CDR3 totals 17 residues.

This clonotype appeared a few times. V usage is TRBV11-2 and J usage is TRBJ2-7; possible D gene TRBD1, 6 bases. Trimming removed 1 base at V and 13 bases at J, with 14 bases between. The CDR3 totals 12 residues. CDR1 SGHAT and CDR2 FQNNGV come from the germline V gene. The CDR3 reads CASSLAGQWVYF. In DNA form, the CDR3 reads TGTGCCAGCAGCTTAGCAGGACAGTGGGTTTACTTC.

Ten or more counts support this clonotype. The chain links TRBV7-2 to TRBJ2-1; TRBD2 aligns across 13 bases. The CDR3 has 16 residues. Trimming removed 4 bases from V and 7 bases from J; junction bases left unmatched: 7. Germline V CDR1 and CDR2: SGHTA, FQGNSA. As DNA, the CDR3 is TGTGCCAGCAGCTCCTGGACTAGCGGGGGTGGGAATGAGCAGTTCTTC. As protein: CASSSWTSGGGNEQFF.